The sequence of this TCR beta chain was determined in a study of identical twins. V lost 5 bases and J lost 4; bases outside the gene matches: 7. From germline, CDR1 is SEHNR and CDR2 FQNEAQ (reference sequence). The CDR3 length is 15 residues. Using its own MiXCR run on the 5' RACE reads, TCRdb lists one record per CDR3 protein. Of approximately 630,000 distinct CDR3 sequences listed, roughly 6.6% are singletons. This clonotype was picked up many times. The same sample was also studied in work on yellow fever vaccine responses in identical twins.

The clonotype originates from a woman aged 18 to 35 in good health. J is TRBJ2-1 and V is TRBV7-9; TRBD2 matches at 8 bases. Sequencing was performed on PBMCs. CDR3 residues: CASSRPGGPYNEQFF. DNA for the CDR3: TGTGCCAGCAGCCGTCCGGGGGGGCCGTACAATGAGCAGTTCTTC.